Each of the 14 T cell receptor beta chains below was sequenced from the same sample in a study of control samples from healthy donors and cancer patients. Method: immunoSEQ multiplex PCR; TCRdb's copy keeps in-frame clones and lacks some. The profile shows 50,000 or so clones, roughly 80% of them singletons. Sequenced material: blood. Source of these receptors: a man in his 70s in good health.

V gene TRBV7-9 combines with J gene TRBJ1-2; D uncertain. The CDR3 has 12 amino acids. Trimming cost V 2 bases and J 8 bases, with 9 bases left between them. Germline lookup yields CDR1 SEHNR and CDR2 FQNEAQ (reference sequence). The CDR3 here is CASSLLTLGYTF. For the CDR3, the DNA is TGTGCCAGCAGCTTACTGACCCTCGGCTACACCTTC.

As DNA, the CDR3 is TGTGCCAGCAGTGAATCTGGGAGTCGTCAGCCCCAGCATTTT. Translation gives CASSESGSRQPQHF. The gene calls are TRBV6-1 and TRBJ1-5; D ambiguous. Per the germline V gene, CDR1 is MNHNS and CDR2 is SASEGT. Trimming removed 2 bases at V and 6 bases at J, with 11 bases between. The CDR3 sequence is 14 residues long.

The CDR3 sequence: CASSPRPQGMDNSPLHF. In DNA form, the CDR3 reads TGTGCCAGCAGCCCCCGCCCTCAGGGGATGGATAATTCACCCCTCCACTTT. This chain connects TRBV5-4 to TRBJ1-6; a possible D gene is TRBD1 (6 bases). Trimming took off 4 bases at V and 5 bases at J, with 19 bases between the two ends. CDR1 SGHNT and CDR2 YYREEE come from the germline V gene (reference sequence). The CDR3 has 17 residues. The variable domain in full, completed from reference TRBV5-4 and TRBJ1-6, reads ETGVTQSPTHLIKTRGQQVTLRCSSQSGHNTVSWYQQALGQGPQFIFQYYREEENGRGNFPPRFSGLQFPNYSSELNVNALELDDSALYLCASSPRPQGMDNSPLHFGNGTRLTVT.

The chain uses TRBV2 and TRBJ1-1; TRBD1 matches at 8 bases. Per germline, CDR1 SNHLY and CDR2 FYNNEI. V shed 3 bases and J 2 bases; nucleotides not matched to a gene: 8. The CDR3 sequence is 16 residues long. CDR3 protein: CASSDRQGAVNTEAFF. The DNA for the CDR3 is TGTGCCAGCAGTGATAGGCAGGGGGCCGTAAACACTGAAGCTTTCTTT.

CDR3 in amino acids: CASSRYWEYHSYEQYF. Written as DNA, the CDR3 is TGTGCCAGCAGTCGGTACTGGGAATACCACTCCTACGAGCAGTACTTC. V is TRBV27 and J is TRBJ2-7; D remains unclear. The CDR3 contains 16 residues. The V gene's germline CDR1 is MNHEY and CDR2 SMNVEV (reference sequence). Trimming pared 5 bases from V and 0 bases from J, leaving 17 bases between.

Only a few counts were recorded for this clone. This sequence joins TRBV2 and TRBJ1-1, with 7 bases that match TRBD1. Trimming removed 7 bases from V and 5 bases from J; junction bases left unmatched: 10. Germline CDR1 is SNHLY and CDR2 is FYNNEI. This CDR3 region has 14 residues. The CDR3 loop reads CASTYQGVRTEAFF. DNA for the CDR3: TGTGCCAGCACGTATCAGGGGGTACGGACTGAAGCTTTCTTT.

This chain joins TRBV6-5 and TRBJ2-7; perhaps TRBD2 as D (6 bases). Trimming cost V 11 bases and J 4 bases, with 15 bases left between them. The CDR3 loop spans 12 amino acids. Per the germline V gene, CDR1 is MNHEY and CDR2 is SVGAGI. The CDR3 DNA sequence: TGTGCCGGAGGGGCTAACGGGTACGAGCAGTACTTC. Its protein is CAGGANGYEQYF.

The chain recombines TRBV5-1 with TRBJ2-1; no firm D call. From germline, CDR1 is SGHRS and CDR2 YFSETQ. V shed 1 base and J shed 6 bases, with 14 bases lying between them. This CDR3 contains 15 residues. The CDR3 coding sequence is TGCGCCAGCAGCTTGTTGGCCCAAGCTGGCAATGAGCAGTTCTTC. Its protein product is CASSLLAQAGNEQFF.

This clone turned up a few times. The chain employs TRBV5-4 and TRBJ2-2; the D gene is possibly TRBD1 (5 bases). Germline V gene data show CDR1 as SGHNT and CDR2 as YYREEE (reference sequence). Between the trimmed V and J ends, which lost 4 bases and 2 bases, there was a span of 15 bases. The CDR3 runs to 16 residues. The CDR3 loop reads CASSPQGFHNTGELFF. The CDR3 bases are TGTGCCAGCAGCCCGCAGGGTTTTCATAACACCGGGGAGCTGTTTTTT.

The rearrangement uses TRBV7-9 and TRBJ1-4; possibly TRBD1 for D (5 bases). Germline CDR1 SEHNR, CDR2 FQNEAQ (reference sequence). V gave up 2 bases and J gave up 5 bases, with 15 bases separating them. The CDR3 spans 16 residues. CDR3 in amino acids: CASSLYLDGGNEKLFF. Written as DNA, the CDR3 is TGTGCCAGCAGCTTATATTTGGACGGGGGGAATGAAAAACTGTTTTTT.

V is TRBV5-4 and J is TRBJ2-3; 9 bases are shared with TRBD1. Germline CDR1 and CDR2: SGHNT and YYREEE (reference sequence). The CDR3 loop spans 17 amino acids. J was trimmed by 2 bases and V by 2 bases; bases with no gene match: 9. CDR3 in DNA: TGTGCCAGCAGCTTCCCCGGACAGGGGATGGTCACAGATACGCAGTATTTT. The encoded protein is CASSFPGQGMVTDTQYF.

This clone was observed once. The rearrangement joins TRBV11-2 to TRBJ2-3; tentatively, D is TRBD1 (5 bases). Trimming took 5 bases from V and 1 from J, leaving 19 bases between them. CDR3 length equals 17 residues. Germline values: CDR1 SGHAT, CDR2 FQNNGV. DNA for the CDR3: TGTGCCAGCAGCCCAAGGGGTAGGGGTGGAGGCACAGATACGCAGTATTTT. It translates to CASSPRGRGGGTDTQYF.

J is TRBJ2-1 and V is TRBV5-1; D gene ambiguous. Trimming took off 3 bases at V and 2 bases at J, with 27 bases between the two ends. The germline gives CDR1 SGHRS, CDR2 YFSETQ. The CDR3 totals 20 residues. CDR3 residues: CASSSPRGPATFFTYNEQFF. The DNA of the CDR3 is TGCGCCAGCAGCTCCCCCCGTGGTCCTGCGACTTTTTTTACCTACAATGAGCAGTTCTTC. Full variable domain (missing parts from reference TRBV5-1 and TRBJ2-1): KAGVTQTPRYLIKTRGQQVTLSCSPISGHRSVSWYQQTPGQGLQFLFEYFSETQRNKGNFPGRFSGRQFSNSRSEMNVSTLELGDSALYLCASSSPRGPATFFTYNEQFFGPGTRLTVL.

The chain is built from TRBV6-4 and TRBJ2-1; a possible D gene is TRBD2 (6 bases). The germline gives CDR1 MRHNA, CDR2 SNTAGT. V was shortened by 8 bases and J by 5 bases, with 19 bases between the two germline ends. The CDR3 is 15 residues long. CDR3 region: CASPPWGEWNNEQFF. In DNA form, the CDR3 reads TGTGCCAGCCCACCCTGGGGGGAATGGAACAATGAGCAGTTCTTC.